This record covers a single T cell receptor (beta chain). Its antigen is currently unknown. The record originates from a study of cytomegalovirus exposure and HLA in healthy donors. On the study more broadly: Among the 300 to 450 genotyped donors, 81% were placed in the Caucasian-associated ancestry cluster.

Study-level results: The authors later linked a missense DCLRE1C variant to TCR beta V- and J-gene trimming.

A multiplex PCR was run with 60 Vbeta primers and 13 Jbeta primers. The protocol was immunoSEQ multiplex PCR, while the TCRdb copy is restricted to in-frame clones and leaves out a portion. This sample has about 170,000 clones, with 65% to 85% found just once. Losses at the gene ends were 4 bases for V and 7 bases for J; bases not matched to a gene: 12. The length of the CDR3 is 15 residues. Germline V CDR1 and CDR2: SQVTM, ANQGSEA. This sequence originates from a woman aged 45-60 years in good health and CMV-seropositive. The chain has TRBV29-1 and TRBJ2-5; 10 bases are shared with TRBD2. The sample comprised PBMCs. This CDR3 is CSVGFSGGSIGTQYF. CDR3 coding DNA: TGCAGCGTTGGTTTTAGCGGGGGGTCCATCGGGACCCAGTACTTC.